A single sample is the source of the 25 T cell receptor beta chains below, sequenced in a study of regulatory T cells in long-lasting Graves disease. The authors built TCR beta libraries using iRepertoire HTBI primers and Arm-PCR of CDR3 regions. TCRdb re-called the multiplex PCR reads through MiXCR, storing one row per CDR3 protein. The table includes a few hundred thousand distinct CDR3 sequences, roughly 20% detected once. The time point was: persistent/refractory GD, antithyroid drugs over 5 years with positive TRAb. With RNA extracted from PBMCs as input, the TCR library was made. The input for sequencing was peripheral blood mononuclear cells (PBMCs), taken when the disease was refractory, from a patient treated with antithyroid drugs. Source of these receptors: a woman aged 40 to 49 with Graves disease.

The rearrangement links TRBV5-1 to TRBJ2-7, with TRBD1 identical over 7 bases. This CDR3 contains 15 residues. Germline V lookup: CDR1 SGHRS, CDR2 YFSETQ. V shed 3 bases and J 6 bases; nucleotides not matched to a gene: 12. CDR3 in DNA: TGCGCCAGCAGCTCAACCGACAGACAGGGTACCGAGCAGTACTTC. This gives the protein CASSSTDRQGTEQYF.

With respect to this clonotype: This may arise from a read error, as a much more abundant clone is one base away. The chain links TRBV6-2 or TRBV6-3 to TRBJ1-1; no reliable D call. Germline CDR1 reads MNHEY; CDR2 reads SVGEGT. The germline V and J ends were trimmed by 9 bases and 1 base, with 15 bases remaining between them. The CDR3 contains 14 residues. The chain's CDR3 is CARIAPPGNTEAFF. In DNA form, the CDR3 reads TGTGCCAGGATAGCCCCCCCCGGGAACACTGAAGCTTTCTTT.

This clonotype was observed a few times. This sequence joins TRBV20-1 and TRBJ1-5, with D possibly being TRBD1 (6 bases). The CDR3 covers 16 residues. The germline V and J ends were trimmed by 6 bases and 2 bases, with 20 bases remaining between them. Germline CDR1 and CDR2: DFQATT and SNEGSKA (reference sequence). This CDR3 reads CSASPRGNRGNQPQHF. In DNA, the CDR3 is TGCAGTGCCAGTCCCAGGGGAAATAGGGGCAATCAGCCCCAGCATTTT.

J is TRBJ2-1 and V is TRBV6-1; D unclear. The V gene's germline CDR1 is MNHNS and CDR2 SASEGT. The CDR3 is made up of 13 amino acids. Between the trimmed V and J ends, which lost 6 bases and 0 bases, there was a span of 6 bases. Here the CDR3 reads CASRFSSYNEQFF. The CDR3 DNA reads as TGTGCCAGCAGATTTAGCTCCTACAATGAGCAGTTCTTC.

This clonotype occurred a few times. The V and J genes are TRBV3-1 and TRBJ2-5; 8 bases are a match to TRBD1. The CDR3 is 15 amino acids. The V and J ends lost 4 bases and 5 bases, in that order; junction bases with no gene match: 9. Germline V gives CDR1 LGHDT, CDR2 YNNKEL (reference sequence). The CDR3 nucleotides read TGTGCCAGCAGCCTGATCGGACAGGGAGGTGAGACCCAGTACTTC. It translates to CASSLIGQGGETQYF.

The chain links TRBV6-5 to TRBJ2-7; D unresolved. The CDR3 loop spans 13 amino acids. V lost 0 bases and J lost 3, with 6 bases in between. CDR1 and CDR2 from the germline V gene are MNHEY and SVGAGI. The CDR3 reads CASSYSFRYEQYF. CDR3 in DNA: TGTGCCAGCAGTTACTCGTTCCGCTACGAGCAGTACTTC.

This clonotype has ten or more counts. The chain is built from TRBV20-1 and TRBJ2-7; 11 bases are shared with TRBD2. Trimming at V came to 6 bases and at J to 2 bases, leaving 6 bases not matched to a gene. In germline, CDR1 is DFQATT, CDR2 SNEGSKA (reference sequence). This CDR3 has 14 amino acids. DNA of the CDR3: TGCAGTGCGCCCAAACTAGCGGGAGCCTACGAGCAGTACTTC. It yields the protein CSAPKLAGAYEQYF.

In its sample, this clonotype was seen many times. The chain employs TRBV6-2 or TRBV6-3 and TRBJ2-5, with D possibly called TRBD1 or TRBD2 (5 bases each). This CDR3 has 15 residues. V lost 1 base to trimming and J lost 1 base, with 10 bases between them. From germline, CDR1 is MNHEY and CDR2 SVGEGT. The CDR3 loop is CASSYFWGSQETQYF. The CDR3 DNA sequence: TGTGCCAGCAGTTACTTTTGGGGGTCCCAAGAGACCCAGTACTTC.

This clonotype was seen at least ten times. V is TRBV30 and J is TRBJ1-1; D call uncertain. Trimming pared 2 bases from V and 0 bases from J, leaving 7 bases between. The germline V gene encodes CDR1 GTSNPN and CDR2 SVGIG (reference sequence). CDR3 length equals 13 residues. As DNA, the CDR3 is TGTGCCTGGAGTAACGGGTTGAACACTGAAGCTTTCTTT. This translates into CAWSNGLNTEAFF.

The chain uses TRBV14 and TRBJ1-4; 7 nucleotides match TRBD1. CDR1 SGHDN and CDR2 FVKESK come from the germline V gene. V shed 1 base, J shed 7 bases, and the junction held 6 bases outside the gene matches. The CDR3 totals 15 residues. The CDR3 here is CASSQGDSRGEKLFF. CDR3 DNA sequence: TGTGCCAGCAGCCAAGGGGACAGTCGGGGTGAAAAACTGTTTTTT.

The DNA of the CDR3 is TGTGCCAGCAGCTTCGGCTTACGAGAGCAGTACTTC. This sequence encodes CASSFGLREQYF. V and J are TRBV11-2 and TRBJ2-7; D call uncertain. Per germline, CDR1 SGHAT and CDR2 FQNNGV. The V end lost 3 bases, the J end lost 7 bases, and 10 bases lay between the germline ends. The CDR3 runs to 12 residues.

This clonotype was counted only a few times. The chain recombines TRBV11-2 with TRBJ2-7; 9 bases map to TRBD1. The ends lost 2 bases at V and 4 bases at J; junction bases unmatched: 9. This CDR3 comprises 16 residues. Germline lookup yields CDR1 SGHAT and CDR2 FQNNGV. CDR3 loop: CASSLLGQGFGYEQYF. The CDR3, as DNA: TGTGCCAGCAGCTTATTGGGACAGGGATTTGGGTACGAGCAGTACTTC. The whole variable domain, filled in from reference TRBV11-2 and TRBJ2-7, reads EAGVAQSPRYKIIEKRQSVAFWCNPISGHATLYWYQQILGQGPKLLIQFQNNGVVDDSQLPKDRFSAERLKGVDSTLKIQPAKLEDSAVYLCASSLLGQGFGYEQYFGPGTRLTVT.

The CDR3 region is CASTQDRDPYEQYF. DNA of the CDR3: TGTGCCAGTACCCAGGACAGGGATCCCTACGAGCAGTACTTC. The chain couples TRBV19 to TRBJ2-7, with 8 positions matching TRBD1. The CDR3 runs to 14 residues. CDR1 LNHDA and CDR2 SQIVND come from the germline V gene (reference sequence). Unmatched junction bases numbered 7, after V lost 7 bases and J lost 2 bases.

Many counts were recorded for this clonotype. This rearrangement joins TRBV7-3 to TRBJ1-5; TRBD1 matches at 7 bases. This CDR3 has 19 residues. The junction had 11 bases not matched to a gene; V was cut back by 0 bases and J by 0 bases. Germline V CDR1 and CDR2: SGHTA, FQGTGA. The CDR3 loop is CASSLTTGTASPSNQPQHF. As DNA, the CDR3 is TGTGCCAGCAGCTTAACCACCGGGACAGCCTCCCCTAGCAATCAGCCCCAGCATTTT.

The chain links TRBV20-1 to TRBJ2-3; D gene unclear. Germline CDR1 is DFQATT and CDR2 is SNEGSKA (reference sequence). The CDR3 sequence is 12 residues long. V dropped 1 base and J dropped 6 bases, with 8 bases sitting between them. The CDR3 DNA reads as TGCAGTGCTAGAGCCCGTGTGGATACGCAGTATTTT. Translated, it gives CSARARVDTQYF.

This chain connects TRBV27 to TRBJ2-7; possible D gene TRBD2, 6 bases. Germline lookup yields CDR1 MNHEY and CDR2 SMNVEV (reference sequence). The length of the CDR3 is 14 residues. The V and J ends lost 4 bases and 1 base respectively, with 11 bases between them. CDR3 residues: CASSYAGRSYEQYF. Here the CDR3 DNA reads TGTGCCAGCAGTTACGCGGGGAGGTCCTACGAGCAGTACTTC.

The chain recombines TRBV20-1 with TRBJ1-2; tentatively, D is TRBD1 (5 bases). The CDR3 covers 12 residues. Germline CDR1 is DFQATT and CDR2 is SNEGSKA (reference sequence). Trimming took off 4 bases at V and 4 bases at J, with 10 bases between the two ends. The CDR3 nucleotides are TGCAGTGCTACCGACAGACTCTATGGCTACACCTTC. It translates to CSATDRLYGYTF.

This clonotype was counted many times. This sequence joins TRBV28 and TRBJ1-1; no clear D. Trimming left V 5 bases short and J 3 bases short, with 7 bases between. The CDR3 loop spans 12 amino acids. The V gene's germline CDR1 is MDHEN and CDR2 SYDVKM. The DNA for the CDR3 is TGTGCCAGCAGTCTCCGATACACTGAAGCTTTCTTT. Translation gives CASSLRYTEAFF.

This chain connects TRBV7-9 to TRBJ2-4; no firm D call. Trimming cost V 3 bases and J 1 base, with 7 bases left between them. Germline loops: CDR1 SEHNR, CDR2 FQNEAQ (reference sequence). This CDR3 is built from 14 residues. In DNA, the CDR3 is TGTGCCAGCAGCTTGGAACGGGCCAAAAACATTCAGTACTTC. It codes for CASSLERAKNIQYF.

Remarks on this clonotype: Relative to the germline gene, one junction end is altered; a read error may explain this. CDR3 nucleotides: TGCGCCAGCAGCCAAGGATACGGGGTTTGGGAGACCCAGTACTTC. Its protein product is CASSQGYGVWETQYF. The chain is built from TRBV7-9 and TRBJ2-5; D is possibly TRBD2 (5 bases). This CDR3 has 15 amino acids. Germline lookup yields CDR1 SEHNR and CDR2 FQNEAQ (reference sequence).

This clonotype was seen a handful of times. The V call is TRBV15, the J call TRBJ2-7; D call uncertain. The CDR3 has 14 residues. The germline V gene encodes CDR1 LNHNV and CDR2 YYDKDF (reference sequence). Trimming stripped 1 base from V and 5 bases from J, with 12 bases between. The CDR3 sequence: CATSRAAEDHEQYF. In nucleotides, the CDR3 is TGTGCCACCAGCAGAGCCGCCGAGGATCACGAGCAGTACTTC.

The V call is TRBV14, the J call TRBJ2-2; D possibly corresponds to TRBD2 (5 bases). Trimming shortened V by 4 bases and J by 1 base, and 13 bases separated the two germline ends. The germline CDR1 and CDR2 sequences are SGHDN and FVKESK. This CDR3 is built from 16 residues. This CDR3 reads CASSLRERMNTGELFF. CDR3 coding DNA: TGTGCCAGCAGCCTAAGGGAGAGAATGAACACCGGGGAGCTGTTTTTT.

This clonotype has ten or more counts. J is TRBJ2-5 and V is TRBV9, with D maybe TRBD2 (6 bases). The V end was cut by 2 bases, the J end by 5 bases, with 19 bases between. This CDR3 has 16 residues. The germline V gene has CDR1 SGDLS and CDR2 YYNGEE. DNA for the CDR3: TGTGCCAGCAGCGTGGAGGGTCGTGCGGGACGGGAGACCCAGTACTTC. This encodes CASSVEGRAGRETQYF.

This sequence joins TRBV19 and TRBJ1-1; D not certain. Per the germline V gene, CDR1 is LNHDA and CDR2 is SQIVND (reference sequence). V was trimmed by 5 bases and J by 0 bases, leaving 10 bases between them. CDR3 size: 14 residues. In DNA form, the CDR3 reads TGTGCCAGTAGTTTGCACACCTTGAACACTGAAGCTTTCTTT. This codes for CASSLHTLNTEAFF. Drawing the rest from reference TRBV19 and TRBJ1-1, the complete variable domain is DGGITQSPKYLFRKEGQNVTLSCEQNLNHDAMYWYRQDPGQGLRLIYYSQIVNDFQKGDIAEGYSVSREKKESFPLTVTSAQKNPTAFYLCASSLHTLNTEAFFGQGTRLTVV.

This clonotype was picked up a small number of times. The rearrangement links TRBV7-9 to TRBJ1-2, with TRBD1 matching over 7 bases. Germline-derived CDR1 and CDR2 are SEHNR and FQNEAQ (reference sequence). CDR3 length: 17 residues. The V gene end was trimmed by 4 bases and the J gene end by 4 bases; junction bases not matched to a gene: 15. The CDR3 is CASSSKGETGRSYGYTF. CDR3 nucleotide sequence: TGTGCCAGCAGCTCCAAGGGGGAGACAGGGAGAAGCTATGGCTACACCTTC.